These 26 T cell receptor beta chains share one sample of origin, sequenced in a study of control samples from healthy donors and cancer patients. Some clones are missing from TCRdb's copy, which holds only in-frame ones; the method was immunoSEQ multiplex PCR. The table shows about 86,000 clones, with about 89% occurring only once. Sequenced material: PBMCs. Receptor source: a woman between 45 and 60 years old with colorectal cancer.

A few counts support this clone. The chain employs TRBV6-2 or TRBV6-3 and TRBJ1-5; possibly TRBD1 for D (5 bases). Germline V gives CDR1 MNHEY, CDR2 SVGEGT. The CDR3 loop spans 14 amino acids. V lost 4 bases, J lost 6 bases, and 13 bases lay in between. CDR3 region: CASSFWGEAQPQHF. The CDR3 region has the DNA TGTGCCAGCAGTTTCTGGGGGGAGGCTCAGCCCCAGCATTTT.

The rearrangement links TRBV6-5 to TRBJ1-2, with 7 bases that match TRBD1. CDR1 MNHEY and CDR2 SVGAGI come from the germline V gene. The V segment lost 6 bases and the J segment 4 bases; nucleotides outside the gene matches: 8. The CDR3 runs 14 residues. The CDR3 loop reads CASRGTGARYGYTF. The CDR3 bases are TGTGCCAGCAGGGGTACAGGGGCCCGCTATGGCTACACCTTC.

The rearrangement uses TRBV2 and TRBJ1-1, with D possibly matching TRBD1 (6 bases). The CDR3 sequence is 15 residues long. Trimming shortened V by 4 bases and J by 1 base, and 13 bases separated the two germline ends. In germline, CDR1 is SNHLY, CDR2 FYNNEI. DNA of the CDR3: TGTGCCAGCAGTGGAGGGGGACTAGGGAACACTGAAGCTTTCTTT. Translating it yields CASSGGGLGNTEAFF.

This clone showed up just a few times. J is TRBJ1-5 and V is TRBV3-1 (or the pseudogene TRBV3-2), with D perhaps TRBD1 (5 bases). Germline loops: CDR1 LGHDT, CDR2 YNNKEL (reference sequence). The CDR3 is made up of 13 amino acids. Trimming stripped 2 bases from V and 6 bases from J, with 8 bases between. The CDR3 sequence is CASSQMGRQPQHF. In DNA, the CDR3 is TGTGCCAGCAGCCAAATGGGGCGTCAGCCCCAGCATTTT.

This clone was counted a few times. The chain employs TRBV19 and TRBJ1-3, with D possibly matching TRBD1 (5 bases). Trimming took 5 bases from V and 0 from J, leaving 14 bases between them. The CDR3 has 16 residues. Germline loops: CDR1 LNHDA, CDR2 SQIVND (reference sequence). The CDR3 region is CASSFLPGLSGNTIYF. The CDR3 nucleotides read TGTGCCAGTAGTTTTCTTCCGGGACTCTCTGGAAACACCATATATTTT.

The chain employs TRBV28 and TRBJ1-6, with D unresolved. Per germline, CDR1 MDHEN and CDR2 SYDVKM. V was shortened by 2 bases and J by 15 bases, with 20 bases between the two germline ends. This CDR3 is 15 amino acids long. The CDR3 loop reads CASSLTTSDWIHLHF. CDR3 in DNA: TGTGCCAGCAGTTTAACCACTTCAGATTGGATTCACCTCCACTTT.

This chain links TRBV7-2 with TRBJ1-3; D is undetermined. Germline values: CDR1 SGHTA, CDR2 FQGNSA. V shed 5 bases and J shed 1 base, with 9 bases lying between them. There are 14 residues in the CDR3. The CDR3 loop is CASSTVGSGNTIYF. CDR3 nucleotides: TGTGCCAGCAGCACCGTTGGGTCTGGAAACACCATATATTTT.

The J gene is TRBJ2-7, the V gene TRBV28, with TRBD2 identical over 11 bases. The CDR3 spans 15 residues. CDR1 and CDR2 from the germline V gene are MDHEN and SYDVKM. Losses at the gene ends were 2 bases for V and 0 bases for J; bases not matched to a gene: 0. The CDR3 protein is CASSLTSGSSYEQYV. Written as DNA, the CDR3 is TGTGCCAGCAGTTTAACTAGCGGGAGCTCCTACGAGCAGTACGTC.

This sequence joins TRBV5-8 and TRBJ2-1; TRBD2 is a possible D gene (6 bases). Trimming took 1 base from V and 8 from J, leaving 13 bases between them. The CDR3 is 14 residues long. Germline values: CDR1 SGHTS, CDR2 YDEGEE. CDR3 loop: CASSLPWREDEQFF. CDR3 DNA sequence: TGTGCCAGCAGCTTGCCATGGAGGGAGGATGAGCAGTTCTTC.

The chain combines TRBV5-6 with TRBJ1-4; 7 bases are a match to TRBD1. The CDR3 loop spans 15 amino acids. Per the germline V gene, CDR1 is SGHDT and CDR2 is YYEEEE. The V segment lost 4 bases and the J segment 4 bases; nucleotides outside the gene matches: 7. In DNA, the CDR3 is TGTGCCAGCAGCCGTATTACAGGGGTTAATGAAAAACTGTTTTTT. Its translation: CASSRITGVNEKLFF.

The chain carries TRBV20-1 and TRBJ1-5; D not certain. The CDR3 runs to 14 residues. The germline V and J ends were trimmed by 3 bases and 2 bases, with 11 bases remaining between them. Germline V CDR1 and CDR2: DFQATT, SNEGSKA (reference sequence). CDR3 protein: CSASRDPRNQPQHF. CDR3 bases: TGCAGTGCTAGTCGGGATCCACGCAATCAGCCCCAGCATTTT.

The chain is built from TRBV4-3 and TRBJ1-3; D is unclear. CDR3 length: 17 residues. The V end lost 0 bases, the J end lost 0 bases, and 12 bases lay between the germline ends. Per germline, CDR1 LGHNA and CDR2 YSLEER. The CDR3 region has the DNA TGCGCCAGCAGCCAAGATGCGGGCAGCTTCTCTGGAAACACCATATATTTT. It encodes CASSQDAGSFSGNTIYF.

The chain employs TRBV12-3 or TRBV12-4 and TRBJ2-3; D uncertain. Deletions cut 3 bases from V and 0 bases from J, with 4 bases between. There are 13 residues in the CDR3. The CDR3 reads CASSLTSTDTQYF. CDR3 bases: TGTGCCAGCAGTTTGACTAGCACAGATACGCAGTATTTT.

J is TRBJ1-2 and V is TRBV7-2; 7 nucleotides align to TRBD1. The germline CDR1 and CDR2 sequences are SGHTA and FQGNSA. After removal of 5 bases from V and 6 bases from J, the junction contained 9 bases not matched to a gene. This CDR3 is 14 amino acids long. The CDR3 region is CASSPGGDWDGYTF. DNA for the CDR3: TGTGCCAGCAGCCCAGGGGGGGATTGGGATGGCTACACCTTC.

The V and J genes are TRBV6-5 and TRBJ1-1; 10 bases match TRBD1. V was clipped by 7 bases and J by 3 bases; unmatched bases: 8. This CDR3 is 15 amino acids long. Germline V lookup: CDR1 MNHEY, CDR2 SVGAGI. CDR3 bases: TGTGCCAGCATCTCGGGAGGACAGGGGGACACTGAAGCTTTCTTT. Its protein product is CASISGGQGDTEAFF.

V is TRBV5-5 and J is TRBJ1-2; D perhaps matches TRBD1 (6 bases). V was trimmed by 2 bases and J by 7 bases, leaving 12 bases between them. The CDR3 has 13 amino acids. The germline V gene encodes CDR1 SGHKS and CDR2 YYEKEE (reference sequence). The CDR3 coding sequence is TGTGCCAGCAGCTTCTGGCAGGGGACTGGCTACACCTTC. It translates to CASSFWQGTGYTF.

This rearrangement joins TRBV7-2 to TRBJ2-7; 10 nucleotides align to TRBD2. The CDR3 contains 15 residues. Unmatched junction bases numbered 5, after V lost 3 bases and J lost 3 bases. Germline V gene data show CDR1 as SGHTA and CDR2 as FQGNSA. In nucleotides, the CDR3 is TGTGCCAGCAGCTTTGGCCCTAGCGGGGGCTACGAGCAGTACGTC. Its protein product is CASSFGPSGGYEQYV.

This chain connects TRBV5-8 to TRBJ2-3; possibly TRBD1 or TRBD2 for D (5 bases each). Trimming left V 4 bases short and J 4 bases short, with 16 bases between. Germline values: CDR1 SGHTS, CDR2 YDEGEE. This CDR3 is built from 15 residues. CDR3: CASSPGTLRADTQYF. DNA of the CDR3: TGTGCCAGCAGCCCCGGGACCCTTAGGGCAGATACGCAGTATTTT.

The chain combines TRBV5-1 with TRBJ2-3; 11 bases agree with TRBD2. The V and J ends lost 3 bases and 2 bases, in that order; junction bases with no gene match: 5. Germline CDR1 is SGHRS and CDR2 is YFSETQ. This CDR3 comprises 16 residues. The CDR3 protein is CASSSRLAGLTDTQYF. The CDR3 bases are TGCGCCAGCAGCTCTCGACTAGCGGGGCTCACAGATACGCAGTATTTT.

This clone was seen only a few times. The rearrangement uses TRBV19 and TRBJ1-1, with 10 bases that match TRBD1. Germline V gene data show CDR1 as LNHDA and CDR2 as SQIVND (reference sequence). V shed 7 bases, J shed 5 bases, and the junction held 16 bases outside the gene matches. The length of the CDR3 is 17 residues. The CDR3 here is CASTPGWTGGIGTEAFF. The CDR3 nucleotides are TGTGCCAGTACCCCCGGCTGGACAGGGGGGATCGGTACTGAAGCTTTCTTT.

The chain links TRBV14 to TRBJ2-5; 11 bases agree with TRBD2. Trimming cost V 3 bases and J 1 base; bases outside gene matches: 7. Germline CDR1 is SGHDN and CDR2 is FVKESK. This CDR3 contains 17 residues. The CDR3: CASSHKIGLAGQETQYF. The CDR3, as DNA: TGTGCCAGCAGCCACAAAATCGGACTAGCGGGCCAAGAGACCCAGTACTTC.

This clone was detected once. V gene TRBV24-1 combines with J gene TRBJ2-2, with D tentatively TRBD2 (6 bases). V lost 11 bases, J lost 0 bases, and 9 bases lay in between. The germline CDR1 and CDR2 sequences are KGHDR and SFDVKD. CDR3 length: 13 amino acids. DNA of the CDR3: TGTGCCAGCGGGACTCCGAACACCGGGGAGCTGTTTTTT. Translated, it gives CASGTPNTGELFF.

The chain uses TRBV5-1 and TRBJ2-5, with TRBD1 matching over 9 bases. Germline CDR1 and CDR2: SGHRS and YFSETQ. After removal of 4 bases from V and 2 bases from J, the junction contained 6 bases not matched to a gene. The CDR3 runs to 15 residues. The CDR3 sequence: CASSTYGTGQETQYF. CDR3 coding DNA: TGCGCCAGCAGCACCTACGGGACAGGGCAAGAGACCCAGTACTTC.

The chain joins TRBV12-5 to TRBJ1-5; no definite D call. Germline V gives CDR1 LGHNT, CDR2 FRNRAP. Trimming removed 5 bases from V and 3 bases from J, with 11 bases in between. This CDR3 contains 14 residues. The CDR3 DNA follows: TGTGCTAGTGGTACTAGGGATTCCAATCAGCCCCAGCATTTT. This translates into CASGTRDSNQPQHF.

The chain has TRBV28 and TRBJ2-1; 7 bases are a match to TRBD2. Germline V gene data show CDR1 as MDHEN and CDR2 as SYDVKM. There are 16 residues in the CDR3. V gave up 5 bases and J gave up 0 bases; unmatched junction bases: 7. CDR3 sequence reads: CASSVSGGSSYNEQFF. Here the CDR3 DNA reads TGTGCCAGCAGTGTTTCCGGGGGGAGCTCCTACAATGAGCAGTTCTTC.

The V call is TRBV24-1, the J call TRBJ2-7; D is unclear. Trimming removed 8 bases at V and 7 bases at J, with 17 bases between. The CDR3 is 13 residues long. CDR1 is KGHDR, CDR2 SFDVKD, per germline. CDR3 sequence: CATTRITVVEQYV. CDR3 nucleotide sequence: TGTGCCACCACGCGTATTACGGTTGTGGAGCAGTACGTC.